What follows describes a single T cell receptor (beta chain). With 4 bases removed from V and 5 bases from J, the gap between germline ends came to 10 bases. Germline lookup yields CDR1 SGHRS and CDR2 YFSETQ. The CDR3 is made up of 13 amino acids. Clones were sequenced by immunoSEQ multiplex PCR, and TCRdb holds only the in-frame ones, with some missing. The sample lists 150,000 or so clones, more than 75% occurring once. The sample is drawn from a study of blood T cell repertoires in COVID-19. For the study at large: T cells, B-cell-depleted T cells, or PBMCs provided the cDNA or gDNA that served as material.

The sequencing input was peripheral blood. The rearrangement uses TRBV5-1 and TRBJ2-1; perhaps TRBD1 as D (6 bases). The sequence derives from a man older than 75 with acute or convalescent COVID-19. The CDR3 DNA reads as TGCGCCAGCAGCCGGGACACCCACAATGAGCAGTTCTTC. This sequence encodes CASSRDTHNEQFF.